The entry below describes one T cell receptor (beta chain). Treatment of the sample: some 20 received Ad26.COV2.S at low or high dose, single or two shots; 5 received placebo; per-sample allocation not given. Specimens were obtained on day 63 following the first vaccine or placebo injection. TCRdb's copy holds only in-frame clones and misses some; the assay was immunoSEQ multiplex PCR. This table holds about 480,000 clones, roughly 85% found once. This specimen comes from a study of Ad26.COV2.S vaccination and SARS-CoV-2 variants. The CDR3 runs 20 residues. The ends were cut back, 5 bases at V and 4 bases at J, with 32 bases in the middle.

The TCR comes from a person aged 18-60 years who received the Ad26.COV2.S COVID-19 vaccine or a placebo. The source material was peripheral blood, sampled in a trial of Ad26.COV2.S vaccine versus placebo. The chain links TRBV6-7 to TRBJ1-1; D gene unclear. TRBV6-7 is recorded as an ORF, its role being uncertain. Here the CDR3 reads CASSHTPQDRVSFAVTEAFF. As DNA, the CDR3 is TGTGCCAGCAGTCACACACCCCAGGACCGCGTTTCTTTCGCTGTCACTGAAGCTTTCTTT.